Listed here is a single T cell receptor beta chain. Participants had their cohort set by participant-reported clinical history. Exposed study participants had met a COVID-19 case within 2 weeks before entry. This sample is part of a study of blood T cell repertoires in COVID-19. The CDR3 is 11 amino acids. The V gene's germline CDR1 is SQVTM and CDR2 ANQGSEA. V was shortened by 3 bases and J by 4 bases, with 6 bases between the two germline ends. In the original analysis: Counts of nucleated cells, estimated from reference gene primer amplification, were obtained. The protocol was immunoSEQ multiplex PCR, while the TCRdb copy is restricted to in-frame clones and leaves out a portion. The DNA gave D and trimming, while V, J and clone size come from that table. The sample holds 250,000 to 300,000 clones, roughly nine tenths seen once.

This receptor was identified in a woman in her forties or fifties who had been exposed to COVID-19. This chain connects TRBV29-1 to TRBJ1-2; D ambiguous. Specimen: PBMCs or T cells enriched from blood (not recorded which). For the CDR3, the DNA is TGCAGCGTTGACGGAGCCTATGGCTACACCTTC. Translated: CSVDGAYGYTF.